The clone carrying this T cell receptor beta chain was observed once. These data are taken from a study of blood T cell repertoires in COVID-19. Study-level information: Sites across the United States, Italy and Spain contributed samples from acute and convalescent COVID-19. From T cells, B-cell-depleted T cells, or PBMCs came the material, which was cDNA or gDNA.

Germline V gene data show CDR1 as LGHDT and CDR2 as YNNKEL (reference sequence). The CDR3 contains 17 residues. V was shortened by 1 base and J by 8 bases, with 21 bases between the two germline ends. In the authors' methods: Reference gene primer amplification yielded estimated nucleated cell counts. Measured with immunoSEQ multiplex PCR; TCRdb has only the in-frame clones, and not every one. That table supplies the V and J calls and clone size; D and trimming were determined from the DNA. The sample records roughly 230,000 clones, around four fifths being singletons. Sequenced: peripheral blood. The rearrangement uses TRBV3-1 (or the pseudogene TRBV3-2) and TRBJ1-3; weak D call: TRBD1 (5 bases). The source is an older woman with active or convalescent COVID-19. This chain's CDR3 is CASSQALLGLGADTIYF. CDR3 DNA sequence: TGTGCCAGCAGCCAAGCGCTCCTGGGACTCGGAGCAGACACCATATATTTT.